A selection of T cell receptor beta chains follows, all from one sample in a study of blood T cell repertoires in COVID-19. The assay was immunoSEQ multiplex PCR, and TCRdb's table has in-frame clones only and misses some. The sample lists a few hundred thousand clones, around 83% occurring once. Sequences were obtained from PBMCs or T cells enriched from blood (not recorded which). Receptors were obtained from a woman between 45 and 60 years old who had recovered from COVID-19. Each CDR3 is given with its conserved first and last residue. D genes are given only for firm matches. Clone size is stated in some rows and not others, as once, few, many or a class when expanded.

abundance	v_gene	j_gene	d_gene	CDR3aa	CDR3nt
NA	TRBV11-2	TRBJ1-1	TRBD1	CASRPTGVGAFF	TGTGCCAGCAGGCCAACAGGGGTTGGAGCTTTCTTT
NA	TRBV5-4	TRBJ2-5	NA	CASSSLEAQETQYF	TGTGCCAGCAGCTCCCTAGAGGCCCAAGAGACCCAGTACTTC
NA	TRBV7-9	TRBJ1-2	TRBD1	CASSSATGTVTYGYTF	TGTGCCAGCAGCTCCGCCACCGGGACAGTGACTTATGGCTACACCTTC
once	TRBV7-6	TRBJ2-2	TRBD2	CASSPKALPGGRADVGTGELFF	TGTGCCAGCAGCCCCAAAGCCCTCCCGGGCGGGAGGGCCGATGTTGGCACCGGGGAGCTGTTTTTT
NA	TRBV19	TRBJ2-1	TRBD2	CASSIEAGVNNEQFF	TGTGCCAGTAGTATAGAAGCGGGAGTAAATAATGAGCAGTTCTTC
NA	TRBV7-3	TRBJ1-1	NA	CASSLRGVTEAFF	TGTGCCAGCAGCTTAAGGGGGGTCACGGAAGCTTTCTTT
NA	TRBV11-3	TRBJ1-1	NA	CASSLAPRGGDAFF	TGTGCCAGCAGCTTAGCCCCTCGGGGAGGAGACGCTTTCTTT
NA	TRBV27	TRBJ2-7	NA	CASSQDRYEQYF	TGTGCCAGCAGTCAAGACAGATACGAGCAGTACTTC
NA	TRBV5-4	TRBJ1-6	NA	CASSLESGRAPLHF	TGTGCCAGCAGCTTGGAGTCAGGGCGCGCACCCCTCCACTTT
NA	TRBV5-1	TRBJ2-3	TRBD2	CASTSSGRDTDTQYF	TGCGCCAGCACCTCTAGCGGGAGGGACACAGATACGCAGTATTTT
NA	TRBV19	TRBJ2-7	NA	CASSTRGRLEQYF	TGTGCCAGTAGTACGCGGGGGCGACTCGAGCAGTACTTC
NA	TRBV6-2/TRBV6-3	TRBJ2-1	TRBD2	CASSYPQLAPEYNEQFF	TGTGCCAGCAGTTACCCCCAACTAGCGCCGGAATACAATGAGCAGTTCTTC
NA	TRBV7-9	TRBJ1-2	NA	CASSSGGGARGGYTF	TGTGCCAGCAGCTCGGGCGGGGGTGCACGGGGAGGCTACACCTTC
once	TRBV29-1	TRBJ2-5	NA	CSVGQVLQETQYF	TGCAGCGTTGGACAGGTACTTCAAGAGACCCAGTACTTC
NA	TRBV9	TRBJ2-7	TRBD1	CASSPGIGQGMNEQYF	TGTGCCAGCAGCCCAGGGATAGGACAGGGGATGAACGAGCAGTACTTC
few	TRBV14	TRBJ1-2	TRBD1	CASSQDPWGGTGTNYGYTF	TGTGCCAGCAGCCAAGATCCTTGGGGTGGGACAGGGACTAACTATGGCTACACCTTC
NA	TRBV27	TRBJ2-7	TRBD1	CASSEQGARLYEQYF	TGTGCCAGCAGTGAACAGGGGGCCCGTTTATACGAGCAGTACTTC